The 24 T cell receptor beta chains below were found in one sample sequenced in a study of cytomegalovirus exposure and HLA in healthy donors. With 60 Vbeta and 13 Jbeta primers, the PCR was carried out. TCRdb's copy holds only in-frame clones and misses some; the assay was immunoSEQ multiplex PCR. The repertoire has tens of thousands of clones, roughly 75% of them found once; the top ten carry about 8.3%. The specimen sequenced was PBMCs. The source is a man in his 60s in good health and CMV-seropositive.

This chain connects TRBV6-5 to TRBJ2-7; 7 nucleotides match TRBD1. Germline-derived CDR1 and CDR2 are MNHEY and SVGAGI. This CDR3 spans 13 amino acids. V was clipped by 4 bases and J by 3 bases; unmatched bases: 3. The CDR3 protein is CASSSNRGYEQYF. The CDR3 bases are TGTGCCAGCAGTTCTAACAGGGGCTACGAGCAGTACTTC.

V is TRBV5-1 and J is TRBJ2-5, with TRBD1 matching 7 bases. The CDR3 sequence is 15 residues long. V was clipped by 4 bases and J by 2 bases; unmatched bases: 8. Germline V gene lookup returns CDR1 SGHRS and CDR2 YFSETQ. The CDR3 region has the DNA TGCGCCAGCAGCAGCACAGGGGTTGGGCAAGAGACCCAGTACTTC. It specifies CASSSTGVGQETQYF.

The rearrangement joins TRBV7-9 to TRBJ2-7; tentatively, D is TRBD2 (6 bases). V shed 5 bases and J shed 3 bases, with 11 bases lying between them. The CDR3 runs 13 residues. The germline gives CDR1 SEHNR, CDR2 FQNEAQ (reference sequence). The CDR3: CASSILTSYEQYF. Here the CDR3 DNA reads TGTGCCAGCAGCATCCTGACTAGCTACGAGCAGTACTTC.

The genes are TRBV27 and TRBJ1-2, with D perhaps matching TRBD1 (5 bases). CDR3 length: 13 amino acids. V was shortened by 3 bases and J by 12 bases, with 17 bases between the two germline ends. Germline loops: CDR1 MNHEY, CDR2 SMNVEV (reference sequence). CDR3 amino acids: CASSLGQGRGNTF. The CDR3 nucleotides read TGTGCCAGCAGTTTGGGGCAGGGAAGAGGAAACACCTTC.

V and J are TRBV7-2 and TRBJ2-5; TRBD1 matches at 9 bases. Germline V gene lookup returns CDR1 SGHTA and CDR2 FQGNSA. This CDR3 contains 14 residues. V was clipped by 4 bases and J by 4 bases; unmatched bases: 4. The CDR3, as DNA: TGTGCCAGCAGCTATACAGGGGGCGCAGAGACCCAGTACTTC. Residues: CASSYTGGAETQYF.

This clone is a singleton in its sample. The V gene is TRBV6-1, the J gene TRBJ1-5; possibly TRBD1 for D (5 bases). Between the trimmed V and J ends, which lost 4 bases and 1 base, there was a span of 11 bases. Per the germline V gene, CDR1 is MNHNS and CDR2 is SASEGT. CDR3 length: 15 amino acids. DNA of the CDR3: TGTGCCAGCAGTGTTCCCCAGGGAAGCAATCAGCCCCAGCATTTT. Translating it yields CASSVPQGSNQPQHF.

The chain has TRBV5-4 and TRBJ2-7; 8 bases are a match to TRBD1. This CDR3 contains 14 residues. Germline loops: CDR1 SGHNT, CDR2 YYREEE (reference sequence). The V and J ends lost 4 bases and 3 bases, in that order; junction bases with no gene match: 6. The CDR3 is CASSEGQGNYEQYF. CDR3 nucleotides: TGTGCCAGCAGCGAAGGACAGGGAAACTACGAGCAGTACTTC.

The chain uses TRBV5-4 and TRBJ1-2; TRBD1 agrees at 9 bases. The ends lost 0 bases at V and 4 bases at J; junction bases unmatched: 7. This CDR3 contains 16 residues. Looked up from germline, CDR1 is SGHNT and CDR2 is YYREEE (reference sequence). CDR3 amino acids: CASSLEQGALGYGYTF. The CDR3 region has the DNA TGTGCCAGCAGCTTGGAACAGGGGGCGCTTGGCTATGGCTACACCTTC.

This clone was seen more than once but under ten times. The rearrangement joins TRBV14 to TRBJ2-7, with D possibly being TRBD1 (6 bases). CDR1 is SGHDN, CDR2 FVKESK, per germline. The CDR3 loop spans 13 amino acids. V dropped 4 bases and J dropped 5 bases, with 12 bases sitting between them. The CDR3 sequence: CASSLTRGNEQYF. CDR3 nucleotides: TGTGCCAGCAGCCTAACCAGGGGAAACGAGCAGTACTTC.

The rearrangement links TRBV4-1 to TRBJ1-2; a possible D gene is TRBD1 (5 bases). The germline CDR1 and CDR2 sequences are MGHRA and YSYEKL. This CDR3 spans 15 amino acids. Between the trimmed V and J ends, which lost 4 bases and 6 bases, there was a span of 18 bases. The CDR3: CASSPPGEGRNGYTF. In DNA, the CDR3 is TGCGCCAGCAGCCCCCCCGGGGAGGGGAGGAATGGCTACACCTTC.

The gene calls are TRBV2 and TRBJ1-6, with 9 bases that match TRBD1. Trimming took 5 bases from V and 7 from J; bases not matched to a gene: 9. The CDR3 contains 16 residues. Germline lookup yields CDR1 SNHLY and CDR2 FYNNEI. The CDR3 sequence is CASSSQTGGTNSPLHF. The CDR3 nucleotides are TGTGCCAGCAGTTCTCAGACAGGGGGAACCAATTCACCCCTCCACTTT.

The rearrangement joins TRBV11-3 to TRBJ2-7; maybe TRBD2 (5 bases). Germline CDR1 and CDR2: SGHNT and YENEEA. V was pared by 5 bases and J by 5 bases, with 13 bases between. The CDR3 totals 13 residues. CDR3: CASSPGLPHEQYF. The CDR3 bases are TGTGCCAGCAGCCCAGGACTTCCCCACGAGCAGTACTTC.

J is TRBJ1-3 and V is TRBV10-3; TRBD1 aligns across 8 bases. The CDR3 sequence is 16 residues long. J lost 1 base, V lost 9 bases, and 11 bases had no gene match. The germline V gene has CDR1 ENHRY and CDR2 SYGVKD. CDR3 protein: CAIMTGDTWSGNTIYF. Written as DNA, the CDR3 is TGTGCCATAATGACAGGGGACACTTGGTCTGGAAACACCATATATTTT.

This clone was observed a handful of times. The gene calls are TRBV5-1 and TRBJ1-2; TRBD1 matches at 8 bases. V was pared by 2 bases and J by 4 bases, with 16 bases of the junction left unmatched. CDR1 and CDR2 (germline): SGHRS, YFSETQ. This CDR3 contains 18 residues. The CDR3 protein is CASSFDPSGRGPLYGYTF. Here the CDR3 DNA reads TGCGCCAGCAGCTTCGACCCATCTGGCAGGGGGCCGCTCTATGGCTACACCTTC.

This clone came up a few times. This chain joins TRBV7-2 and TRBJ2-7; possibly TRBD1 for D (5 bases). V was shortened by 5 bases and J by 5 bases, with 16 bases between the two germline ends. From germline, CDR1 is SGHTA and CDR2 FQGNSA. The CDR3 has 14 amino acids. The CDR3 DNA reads TGTGCCAGCAGCACCCAGGGTAGGTTTGACGAGCAGTACTTC. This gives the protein CASSTQGRFDEQYF.

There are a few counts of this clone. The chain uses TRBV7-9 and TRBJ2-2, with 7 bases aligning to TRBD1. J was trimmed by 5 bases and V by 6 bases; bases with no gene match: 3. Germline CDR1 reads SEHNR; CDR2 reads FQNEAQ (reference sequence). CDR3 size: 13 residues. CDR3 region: CASSPGGTGELFF. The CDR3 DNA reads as TGTGCCAGCAGTCCAGGGGGAACCGGGGAGCTGTTTTTT.

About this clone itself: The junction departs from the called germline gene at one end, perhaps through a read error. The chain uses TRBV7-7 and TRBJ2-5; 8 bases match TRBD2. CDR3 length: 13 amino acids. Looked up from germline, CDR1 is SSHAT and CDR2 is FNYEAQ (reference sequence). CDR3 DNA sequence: TGTGCTAGCAGCTTCGGGGGGGCACAGACCCAGTACTTC. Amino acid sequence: CASSFGGAQTQYF.

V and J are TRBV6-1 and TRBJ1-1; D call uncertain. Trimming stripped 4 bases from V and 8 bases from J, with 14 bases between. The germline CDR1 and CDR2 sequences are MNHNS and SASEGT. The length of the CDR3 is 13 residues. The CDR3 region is CASSARGGLEAFF. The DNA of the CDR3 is TGTGCCAGCAGTGCCCGAGGAGGCCTAGAAGCTTTCTTT.

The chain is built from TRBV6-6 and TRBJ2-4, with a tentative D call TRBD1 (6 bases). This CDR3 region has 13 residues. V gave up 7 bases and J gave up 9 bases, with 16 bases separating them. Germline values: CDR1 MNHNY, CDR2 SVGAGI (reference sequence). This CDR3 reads CASTNGVGGIQYF. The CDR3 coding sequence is TGTGCCAGCACCAACGGGGTAGGGGGCATTCAGTACTTC.

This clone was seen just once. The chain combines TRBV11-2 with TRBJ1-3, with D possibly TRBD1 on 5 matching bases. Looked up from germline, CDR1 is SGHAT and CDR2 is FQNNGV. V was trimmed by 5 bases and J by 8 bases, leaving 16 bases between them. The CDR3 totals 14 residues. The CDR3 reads CASSLAGLEYTIYF. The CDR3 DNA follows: TGTGCCAGCAGCCTTGCGGGACTAGAATACACCATATATTTT.

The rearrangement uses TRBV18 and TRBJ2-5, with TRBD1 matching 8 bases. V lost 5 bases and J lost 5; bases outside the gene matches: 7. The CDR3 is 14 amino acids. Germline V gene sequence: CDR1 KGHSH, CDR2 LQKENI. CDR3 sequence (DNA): TGTGCCAGCTCAAGAGGACAGGGAGCGGAGACCCAGTACTTC. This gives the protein CASSRGQGAETQYF.

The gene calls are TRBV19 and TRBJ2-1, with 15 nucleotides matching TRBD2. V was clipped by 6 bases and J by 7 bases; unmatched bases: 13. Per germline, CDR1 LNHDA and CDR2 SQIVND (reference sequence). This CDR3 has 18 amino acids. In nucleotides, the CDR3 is TGTGCCAGTAGCCGATTACCAGGACTAGCGGGAGGGCCGAATGAGCAGTTCTTC. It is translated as CASSRLPGLAGGPNEQFF.

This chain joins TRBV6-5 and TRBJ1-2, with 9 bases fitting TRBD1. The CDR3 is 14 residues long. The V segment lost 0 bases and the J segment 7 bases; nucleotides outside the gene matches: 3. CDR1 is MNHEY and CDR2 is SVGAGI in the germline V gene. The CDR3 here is CASSYSGTGSGYTF. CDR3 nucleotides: TGTGCCAGCAGTTACTCGGGGACAGGGTCTGGCTACACCTTC.

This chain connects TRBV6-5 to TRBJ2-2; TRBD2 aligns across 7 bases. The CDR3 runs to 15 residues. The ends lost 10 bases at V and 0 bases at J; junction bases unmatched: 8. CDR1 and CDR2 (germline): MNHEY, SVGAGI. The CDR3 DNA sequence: TGTGCCACCGAGCGGGGCGGATCGAACACCGGGGAGCTGTTTTTT. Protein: CATERGGSNTGELFF.